The rows below give T cell receptor beta chains drawn from one sample of a study of T cell responses to AZD1222 COVID-19 vaccine. Generated by immunoSEQ multiplex PCR, the TCRdb table keeps only in-frame clones and is missing some. The sample yields about 97,000 clones, more than 70% seen once. The sample consisted of peripheral blood, taken on day 0 of AZD1222 vaccination. All receptors come from an adult in good health. Both conserved end residues are part of each CDR3. D genes are given only for firm matches. Expanded clones get a size class; other rows say once, few or many, or leave the size out.

d_gene	v_gene	j_gene	abundance	CDR3aa	CDR3nt
-	TRBV10-1	TRBJ1-1	-	CASSERQGGTEAFF	TGCGCCAGCAGTGAAAGGCAGGGTGGCACTGAAGCTTTCTTT
TRBD1	TRBV10-1	TRBJ2-3	once	CASSEVIGQGRDTQYF	TGCGCCAGCAGTGAGGTAATTGGACAGGGGAGAGATACGCAGTATTTT
-	TRBV27	TRBJ1-5	-	CASSLSPGRQPQHF	TGTGCCAGCAGTTTATCCCCAGGAAGGCAGCCCCAGCATTTT
-	TRBV9	TRBJ1-2	-	CASSVGGVQAGYTF	TGTGCCAGCAGCGTAGGTGGGGTGCAGGCTGGTTACACCTTC
TRBD2	TRBV9	TRBJ2-1	-	CASTVSGGSYNEQFF	TGTGCCAGCACCGTTAGCGGGGGCTCCTACAATGAGCAGTTCTTC
TRBD1	TRBV7-3	TRBJ2-7	-	CASSSQGAPLNEQYF	TGTGCCAGCAGCTCACAGGGGGCTCCGCTAAACGAGCAGTACTTC
TRBD1	TRBV12-3/TRBV12-4	TRBJ1-1	once	CASTQGARAFF	TGTGCCAGCACTCAGGGGGCAAGAGCTTTCTTT
TRBD2	TRBV30	TRBJ2-7	-	CAWSDHTSGSYEQYF	TGTGCCTGGAGTGACCACACTAGCGGATCCTACGAGCAGTACTTC
-	TRBV10-3	TRBJ2-1	-	CATGLGGRTKDEQFF	TGTGCCACCGGCCTCGGGGGGCGCACGAAGGATGAGCAGTTCTTC
TRBD1	TRBV19	TRBJ2-1	-	CASGDRQNEQFF	TGTGCCAGTGGGGACAGACAAAATGAGCAGTTCTTC
-	TRBV21-1	TRBJ2-1	-	CAIGLAGFRYEQFF	TGTGCCATCGGTCTAGCGGGGTTTCGTTACGAGCAGTTCTTC
-	TRBV6-5	TRBJ1-6	-	CASSSSGGQNSPLHF	TGTGCCAGCAGTTCGTCCGGTGGACAGAATTCACCCCTCCACTTT
-	TRBV19	TRBJ2-1	-	CASNWGREQFF	TGTGCCAGTAACTGGGGGAGAGAGCAGTTCTTC
-	TRBV4-1	TRBJ2-2	-	CASEDSPGAGELFF	TGCGCCAGCGAGGACAGTCCGGGGGCCGGGGAGCTGTTTTTT
TRBD1	TRBV15	TRBJ1-6	-	CATSRDRQGSNSPLHF	TGTGCCACCAGCAGAGATAGACAGGGGAGTAATTCACCCCTCCACTTT
TRBD1	TRBV3-1/TRBV3-2	TRBJ2-3	few	CASSQGRGQTDTQYF	TGTGCCAGCAGCCAGGGCAGGGGGCAAACAGATACGCAGTATTTT
TRBD2	TRBV29-1	TRBJ2-2	once	CSVKGGGPGELFF	TGCAGCGTTAAAGGCGGGGGGCCCGGGGAGCTGTTTTTT
-	TRBV2	TRBJ1-4	-	CASTISRQGSEKLFF	TGTGCCAGCACTATTAGTAGGCAGGGGAGTGAAAAACTGTTTTTT
-	TRBV18	TRBJ1-5	-	CASSALGGGGNQPQHF	TGTGCCAGCTCCGCCCTAGGGGGGGGTGGCAATCAGCCCCAGCATTTT
TRBD2	TRBV29-1	TRBJ2-2	-	CSVVYSGGGTGELFF	TGCAGCGTTGTTTATAGCGGGGGAGGGACCGGGGAGCTGTTTTTT
TRBD2	TRBV6-6	TRBJ2-2	-	CASSRLAGANTGELFF	TGTGCCAGCAGTCGACTAGCGGGAGCCAACACCGGGGAGCTGTTTTTT